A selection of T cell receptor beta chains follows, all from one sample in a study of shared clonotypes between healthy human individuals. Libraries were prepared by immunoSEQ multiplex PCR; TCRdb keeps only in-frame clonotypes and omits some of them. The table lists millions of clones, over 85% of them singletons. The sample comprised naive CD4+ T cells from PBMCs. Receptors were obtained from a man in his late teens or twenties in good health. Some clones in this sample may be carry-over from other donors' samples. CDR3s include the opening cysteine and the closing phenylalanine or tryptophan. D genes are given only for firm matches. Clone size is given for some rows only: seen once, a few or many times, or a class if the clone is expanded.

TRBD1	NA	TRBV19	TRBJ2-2	TGTGCCAGTACGGACAGGGGGAACACCGGGGAGCTGTTTTTT	CASTDRGNTGELFF
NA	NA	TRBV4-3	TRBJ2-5	TGCGCCAGCAGCCACCGGACCGGGCGGGAACAGACCCAGTACTTC	CASSHRTGREQTQYF
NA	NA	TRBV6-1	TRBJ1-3	TGTGCCAGCAGAGAACAGTCCGGGAACTCTGGAAACACCATATATTTT	CASREQSGNSGNTIYF
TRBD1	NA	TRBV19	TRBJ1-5	TGTGCCAGTAGGGATCGACAGGGGAGCAGTCAGCCCCAGCATTTT	CASRDRQGSSQPQHF
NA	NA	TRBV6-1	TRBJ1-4	TGTGCCAGCAGTGAGGGCGACAGGTGGAGCGAAAAACTGTTTTTT	CASSEGDRWSEKLFF
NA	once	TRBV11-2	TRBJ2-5	TGTGCCAGCAGCCCCAGGGTTCAAGAGACCCAGTACTTC	CASSPRVQETQYF
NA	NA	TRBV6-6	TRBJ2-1	TGTGCCAGCAGGTCATGGGACCGAAGCTCCTACAATGAGCAGTTCTTC	CASRSWDRSSYNEQFF
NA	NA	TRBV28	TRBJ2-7	TGTGCCAGCAGCCTAGGGACCGCAACCGGCTACGAGCAGTACTTC	CASSLGTATGYEQYF
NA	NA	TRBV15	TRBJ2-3	TGTGCCACCAGCAGAGGGAGTTTGCAAGATACGCAGTATTTT	CATSRGSLQDTQYF
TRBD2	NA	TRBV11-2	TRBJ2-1	TGTGCCAGCAGCTTGGTTAACGGGCGGGAGAGGGTGAGGGAGCAGTTCTTC	CASSLVNGRERVREQFF
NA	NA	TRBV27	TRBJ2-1	TGTGCCAGCAGTCCCACCCGACTAGTCCACGACAATGAGCAGTTCTTC	CASSPTRLVHDNEQFF
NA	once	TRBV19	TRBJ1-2	TGTGCCAGTAGTATCATTCGGGCCCCAGGTGACTATGGCTACACCTTC	CASSIIRAPGDYGYTF
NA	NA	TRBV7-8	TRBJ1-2	TGTGCCAGCAGCTCGGGCCCATTGGGCAGCCAATACTATGGCTACACCTTC	CASSSGPLGSQYYGYTF
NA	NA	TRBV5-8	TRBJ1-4	TGTGCCAGCAGCTTACAGGGACTAACTAATGAAAAACTGTTTTTT	CASSLQGLTNEKLFF
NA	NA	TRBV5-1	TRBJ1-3	TGCGCCAGCAGCTTGGCCGGGACCCCACGGGCTGGAAACACCATATATTTT	CASSLAGTPRAGNTIYF
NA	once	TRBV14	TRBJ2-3	TGTGCCAGCAGCCAACGGCAGGGAATCTCAAATACGCAGTATTTT	CASSQRQGISNTQYF
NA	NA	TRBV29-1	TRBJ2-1	TGCAGCGCGGGTGGGTCGGCACTATGGGCTGAGCAGTTCTTC	CSAGGSALWAEQFF
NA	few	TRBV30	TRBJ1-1	TGTGCCTGGAGTGTAGACACTGAAGCTTTCTTT	CAWSVDTEAFF
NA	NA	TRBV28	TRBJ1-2	TGTGCCAGCAGTTTAGGGGATTATGGCTACACCTTC	CASSLGDYGYTF
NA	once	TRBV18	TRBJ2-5	TGTGCCAGCTCACCATTAGGGCAGGAGACCCAGTACTTC	CASSPLGQETQYF
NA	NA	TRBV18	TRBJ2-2	TGTGCCAGCTCACCGGGCTTCACCGGGGAGCTGTTTTTT	CASSPGFTGELFF
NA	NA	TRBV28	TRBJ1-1	TGTGCCTCCCAGGGGACCCCGAACACTGAAGCTTTCTTT	CASQGTPNTEAFF
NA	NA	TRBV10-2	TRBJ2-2	TGCGCCAGCAGGCAGGGGAGGACCGGGGAGCTGTTTTTT	CASRQGRTGELFF
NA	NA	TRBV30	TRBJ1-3	TGTGCCTGGAGTGGAGACGCTAACCCTGGAAACACCATATATTTT	CAWSGDANPGNTIYF
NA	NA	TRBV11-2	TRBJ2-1	TGTGCCAGCAGCCCGACCCTCCTCTCCTACAATGAGCAGTTCTTC	CASSPTLLSYNEQFF
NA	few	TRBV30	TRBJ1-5	TGTGCCTGGAGTGCCGTGGGGCATCAGCCCCAGCATTTT	CAWSAVGHQPQHF
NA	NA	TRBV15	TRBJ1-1	TGTGCCACCAGCCGGGGGGCGAACACTGAAGCTTTCTTT	CATSRGANTEAFF
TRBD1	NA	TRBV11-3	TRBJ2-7	TGTGCCAGCAGCCCAGGGACAGGGGAGGGCCACGAGCAGTACTTC	CASSPGTGEGHEQYF
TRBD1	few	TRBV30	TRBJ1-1	TGTGCCTGGGACAGGGGGCCAAACACTGAAGCTTTCTTT	CAWDRGPNTEAFF
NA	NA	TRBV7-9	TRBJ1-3	TGTGCCAGCGCCCGTACTGCGTTCACAGGCAACACCATATATTTT	CASARTAFTGNTIYF
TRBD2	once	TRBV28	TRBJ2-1	TGTGCCAGCAGTTCCCGACTAGCTCATCTTTTACAGCAGTTCTTC	CASSSRLAHLLQQFF